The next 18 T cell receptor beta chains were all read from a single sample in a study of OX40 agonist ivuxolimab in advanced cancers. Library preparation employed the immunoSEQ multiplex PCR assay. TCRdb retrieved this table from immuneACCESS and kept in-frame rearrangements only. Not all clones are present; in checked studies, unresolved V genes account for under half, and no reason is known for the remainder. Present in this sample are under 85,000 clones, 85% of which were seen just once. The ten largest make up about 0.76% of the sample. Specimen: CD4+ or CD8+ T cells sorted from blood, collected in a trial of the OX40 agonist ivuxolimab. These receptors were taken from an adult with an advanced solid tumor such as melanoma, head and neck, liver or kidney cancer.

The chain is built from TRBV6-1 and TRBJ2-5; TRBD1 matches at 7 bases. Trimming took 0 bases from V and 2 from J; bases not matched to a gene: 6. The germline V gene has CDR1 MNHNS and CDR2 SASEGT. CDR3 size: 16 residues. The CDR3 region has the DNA TGTGCCAGCAGTGAAGCCTTCGGCAGGGGGCAAGAGACCCAGTACTTC. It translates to CASSEAFGRGQETQYF.

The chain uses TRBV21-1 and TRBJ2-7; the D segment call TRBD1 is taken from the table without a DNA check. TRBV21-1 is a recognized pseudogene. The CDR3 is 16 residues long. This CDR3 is CASSPNRGTGYYEQYF. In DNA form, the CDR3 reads TGTGCCAGCAGCCCAAACAGGGGGACAGGGTACTACGAGCAGTACTTC.

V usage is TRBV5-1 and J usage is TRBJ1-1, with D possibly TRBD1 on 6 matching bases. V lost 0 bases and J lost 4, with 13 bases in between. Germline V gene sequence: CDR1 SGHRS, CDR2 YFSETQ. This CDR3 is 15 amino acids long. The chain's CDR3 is CASSLEAGVGTEAFF. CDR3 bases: TGCGCCAGCAGCTTGGAGGCAGGGGTTGGCACTGAAGCTTTCTTT.

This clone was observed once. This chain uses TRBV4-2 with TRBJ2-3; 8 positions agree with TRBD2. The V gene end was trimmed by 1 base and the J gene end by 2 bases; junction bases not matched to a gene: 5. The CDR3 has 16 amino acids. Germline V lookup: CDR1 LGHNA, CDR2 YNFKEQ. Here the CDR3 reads CASSQGAGAITDTQYF. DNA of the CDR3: TGTGCCAGCAGCCAAGGAGCGGGGGCGATCACAGATACGCAGTATTTT.

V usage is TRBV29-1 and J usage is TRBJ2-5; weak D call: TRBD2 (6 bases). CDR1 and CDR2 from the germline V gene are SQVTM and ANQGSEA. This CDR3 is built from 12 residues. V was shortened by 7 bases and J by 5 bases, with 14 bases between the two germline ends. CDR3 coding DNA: TGCAGCGGAAGTAACAGCGGGGAGACCCAGTACTTC. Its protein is CSGSNSGETQYF.

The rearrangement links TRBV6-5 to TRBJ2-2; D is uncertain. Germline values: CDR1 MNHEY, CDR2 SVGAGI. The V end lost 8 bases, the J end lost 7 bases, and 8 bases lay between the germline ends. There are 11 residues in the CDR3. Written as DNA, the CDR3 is TGTGCCAGCCGGGCGGACGGGGAGCTGTTTTTT. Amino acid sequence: CASRADGELFF.

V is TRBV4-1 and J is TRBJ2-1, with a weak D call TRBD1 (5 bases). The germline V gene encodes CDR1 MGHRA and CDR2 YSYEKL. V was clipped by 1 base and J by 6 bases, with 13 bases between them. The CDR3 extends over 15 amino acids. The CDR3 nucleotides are TGCGCCAGCAGCCAAGCCCGACAGACTCGCAATGAGCAGTTCTTC. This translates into CASSQARQTRNEQFF.

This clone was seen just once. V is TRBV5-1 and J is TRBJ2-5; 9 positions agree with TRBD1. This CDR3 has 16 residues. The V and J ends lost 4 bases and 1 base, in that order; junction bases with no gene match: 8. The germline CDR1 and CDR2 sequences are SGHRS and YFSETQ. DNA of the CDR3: TGCGCCAGCAGCCCGGGGACAGGGTGGCCCCAAGAGACCCAGTACTTC. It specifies CASSPGTGWPQETQYF. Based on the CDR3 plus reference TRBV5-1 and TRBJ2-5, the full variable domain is KAGVTQTPRYLIKTRGQQVTLSCSPISGHRSVSWYQQTPGQGLQFLFEYFSETQRNKGNFPGRFSGRQFSNSRSEMNVSTLELGDSALYLCASSPGTGWPQETQYFGPGTRLLVL.

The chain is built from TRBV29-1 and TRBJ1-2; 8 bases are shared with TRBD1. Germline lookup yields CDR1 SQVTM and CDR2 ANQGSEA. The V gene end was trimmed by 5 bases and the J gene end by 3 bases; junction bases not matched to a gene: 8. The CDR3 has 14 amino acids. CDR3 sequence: CSVSSGGADYGYTF. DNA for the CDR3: TGCAGCGTTTCCTCAGGGGGCGCAGACTATGGCTACACCTTC.

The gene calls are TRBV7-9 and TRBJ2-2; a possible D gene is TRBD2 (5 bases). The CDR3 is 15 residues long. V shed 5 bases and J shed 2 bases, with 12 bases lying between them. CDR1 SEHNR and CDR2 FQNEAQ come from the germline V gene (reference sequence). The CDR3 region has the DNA TGTGCCAGCAGCCCCCGGGGAAGAAACACCGGGGAGCTGTTTTTT. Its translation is CASSPRGRNTGELFF. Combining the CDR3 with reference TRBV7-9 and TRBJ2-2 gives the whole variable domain DTGVSQNPRHKITKRGQNVTFRCDPISEHNRLYWYRQTLGQGPEFLTYFQNEAQLEKSRLLSDRFSAERPKGSFSTLEIQRTEQGDSAMYLCASSPRGRNTGELFFGEGSRLTVL.

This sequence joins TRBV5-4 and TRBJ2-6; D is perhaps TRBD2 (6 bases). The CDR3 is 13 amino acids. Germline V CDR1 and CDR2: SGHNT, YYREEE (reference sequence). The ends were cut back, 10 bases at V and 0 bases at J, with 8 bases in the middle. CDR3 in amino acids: CAAGFSGANVLTF. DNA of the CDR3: TGTGCCGCGGGATTCTCTGGGGCCAACGTCCTGACTTTC.

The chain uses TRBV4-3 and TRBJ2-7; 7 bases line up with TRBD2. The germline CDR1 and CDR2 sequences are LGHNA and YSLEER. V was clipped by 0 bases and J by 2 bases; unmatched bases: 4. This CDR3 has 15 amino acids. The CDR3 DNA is TGCGCCAGCAGCCAAGATCGGGAGGCCCCCTACGAGCAGTACTTC. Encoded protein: CASSQDREAPYEQYF.

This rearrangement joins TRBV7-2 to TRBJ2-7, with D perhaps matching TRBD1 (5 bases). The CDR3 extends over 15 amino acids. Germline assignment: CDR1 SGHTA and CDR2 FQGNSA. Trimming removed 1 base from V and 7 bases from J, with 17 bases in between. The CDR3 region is CASSLVGSGQEEQYF. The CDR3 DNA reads TGTGCCAGCAGCTTAGTTGGCTCAGGGCAGGAGGAGCAGTACTTC.

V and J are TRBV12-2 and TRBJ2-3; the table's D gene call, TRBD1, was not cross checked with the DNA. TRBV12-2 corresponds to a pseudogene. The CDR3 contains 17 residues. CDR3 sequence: CASRLRFRTYSTDTQYF. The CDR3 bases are TGTGCAAGTCGCTTAAGGTTCAGGACATATAGCACAGATACGCAGTATTTT.

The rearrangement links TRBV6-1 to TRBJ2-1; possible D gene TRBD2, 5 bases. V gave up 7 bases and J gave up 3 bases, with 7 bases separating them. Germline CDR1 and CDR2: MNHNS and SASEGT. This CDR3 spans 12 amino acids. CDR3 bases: TGTGCCAGCAACCGGGGCTACAATGAGCAGTTCTTC. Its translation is CASNRGYNEQFF.

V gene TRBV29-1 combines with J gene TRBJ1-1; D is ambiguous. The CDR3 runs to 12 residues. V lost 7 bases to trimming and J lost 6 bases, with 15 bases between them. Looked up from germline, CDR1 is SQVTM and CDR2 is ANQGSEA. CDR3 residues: CSARREGSEAFF. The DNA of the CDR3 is TGCAGCGCCCGAAGGGAAGGCTCTGAAGCTTTCTTT.

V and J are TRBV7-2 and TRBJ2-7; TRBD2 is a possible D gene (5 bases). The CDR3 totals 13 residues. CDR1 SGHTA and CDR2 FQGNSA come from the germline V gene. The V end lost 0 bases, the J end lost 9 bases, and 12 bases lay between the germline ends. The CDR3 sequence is CASSLAFPSWQYF. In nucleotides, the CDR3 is TGTGCCAGCAGCTTAGCCTTTCCTAGCTGGCAGTACTTC.

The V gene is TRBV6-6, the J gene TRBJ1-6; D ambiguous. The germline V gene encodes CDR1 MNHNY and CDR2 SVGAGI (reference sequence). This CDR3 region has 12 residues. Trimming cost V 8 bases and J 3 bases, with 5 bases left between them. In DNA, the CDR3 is TGTGCCAGCGGGAGCTATAATTCACCCCTCCACTTT. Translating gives CASGSYNSPLHF.